This is a list of T cell receptor beta chains from one sample in a study of shared clonotypes between healthy human individuals. TCRdb's table, derived via immunoSEQ multiplex PCR, lists solely in-frame clones and lacks some. The sample shows millions of clones, approximately 92% of them seen only once. The sample comprised naive CD4+ T cells sorted from blood. Source of these receptors: a man in his late teens or twenties in good health. The CDR3 runs from the conserved cysteine through the conserved F or W. The D gene is left open where the match is weak. Only some rows state a clone size, as once, few, many or a class for expanded clones.

V	size	D	J	CDR3	DNA
TRBV19	once	NA	TRBJ1-3	CASSSGLSGNTIYF	TGTGCCAGTAGTTCGGGTCTCTCTGGAAACACCATATATTTT
TRBV29-1	NA	NA	TRBJ2-1	CSVASRTYNEQFF	TGCAGCGTTGCTTCCAGAACCTACAATGAGCAGTTCTTC
TRBV6-1	NA	TRBD1	TRBJ2-6	CASRWTGTGANVLTF	TGTGCCAGCAGATGGACAGGGACCGGGGCCAACGTCCTGACTTTC
TRBV7-9	NA	NA	TRBJ2-2	CASSLAGVNTGELFF	TGTGCCAGCAGCTTAGCTGGGGTAAACACCGGGGAGCTGTTTTTT
TRBV6-5	NA	NA	TRBJ2-7	CASSYERSGGWEQYF	TGTGCCAGCAGTTACGAGCGATCGGGGGGCTGGGAGCAGTACTTC
TRBV10-1	once	NA	TRBJ2-3	CASSLLSTDTQYF	TGCGCCAGCAGTTTGCTGAGCACAGATACGCAGTATTTT
TRBV6-5	NA	NA	TRBJ2-7	CASSYSTGAGVYEQYF	TGTGCCAGCAGTTACTCGACAGGGGCGGGAGTATACGAGCAGTACTTC
TRBV18	NA	TRBD1	TRBJ1-2	CASSWGQGYGYTF	TGTGCCAGCTCCTGGGGACAGGGTTATGGCTACACCTTC
TRBV27	NA	TRBD1	TRBJ1-5	CASNNRGGNQPQHF	TGTGCCAGCAACAACAGGGGAGGAAATCAGCCCCAGCATTTT
TRBV5-6	NA	TRBD1	TRBJ1-5	CASSLFGTGKPNQPQHF	TGTGCCAGCAGCTTGTTCGGGACAGGGAAACCCAATCAGCCCCAGCATTTT
TRBV6-4	NA	NA	TRBJ1-3	CASSDSTTRGPSGNTIYF	TGTGCCAGCAGTGACTCGACTACCAGGGGCCCCTCTGGAAACACCATATATTTT
TRBV6-1	NA	NA	TRBJ2-7	CASSEFRGPSYEQYF	TGTGCCAGCAGTGAATTCAGGGGACCCTCCTACGAGCAGTACTTC
TRBV7-2	NA	TRBD2	TRBJ2-3	CASSLGVGGTSSTDTQYF	TGTGCCAGCAGCTTAGGAGTTGGGGGGACTAGCAGCACAGATACGCAGTATTTT
TRBV6-1	NA	NA	TRBJ1-1	CASSDQAAMNTEAFF	TGTGCCAGCAGTGACCAGGCGGCGATGAACACTGAAGCTTTCTTT
TRBV2	NA	TRBD1	TRBJ2-7	CASTIGGQGPYEQYF	TGTGCCAGTACCATCGGGGGACAGGGCCCCTACGAGCAGTACTTC
TRBV10-3	NA	TRBD2	TRBJ2-7	CAIGEVAGSSYEQYF	TGTGCCATCGGGGAGGTAGCGGGGAGCTCCTACGAGCAGTACTTC
TRBV10-3	NA	NA	TRBJ1-1	CAISESGHTFGAFF	TGTGCCATCAGTGAGTCAGGACACACCTTTGGGGCTTTCTTT
TRBV5-1	NA	TRBD2	TRBJ2-5	CASSLQSGGAGTQYF	TGCGCCAGCAGCTTGCAGAGCGGGGGGGCAGGGACCCAGTACTTC
TRBV29-1	NA	NA	TRBJ2-7	CSVGPGLHAAEQYF	NA
TRBV30	NA	NA	TRBJ2-7	CAWDLGVNEQYF	TGTGCCTGGGACCTCGGAGTGAACGAGCAGTACTTC
TRBV4-3	NA	NA	TRBJ2-7	CASSQETDTFYEQYF	TGCGCCAGCAGCCAAGAGACGGACACCTTCTACGAGCAGTACTTC
TRBV6-1	NA	TRBD1	TRBJ1-4	CASSENWDRVSEKLFF	TGTGCCAGCAGTGAAAACTGGGACAGGGTTAGTGAAAAACTGTTTTTT
TRBV11-2	NA	NA	TRBJ2-7	CASSFTTGISLRYEQYF	TGTGCCAGCAGCTTTACGACAGGTATCAGCCTCCGCTACGAGCAGTACTTC
TRBV6-1	NA	TRBD1	TRBJ2-7	CASSGGGQGFYEQYF	TGTGCCAGCAGTGGAGGGGGACAGGGGTTCTACGAGCAGTACTTC
TRBV7-2	NA	NA	TRBJ2-1	CASSFNLAGNEQFF	TGTGCCAGCAGCTTTAATCTGGCGGGGAATGAGCAGTTCTTC
TRBV18	NA	NA	TRBJ1-1	CASSPRNSANTEAFF	TGTGCCAGCTCACCTCGGAACAGCGCGAACACTGAAGCTTTCTTT
TRBV4-1	NA	NA	TRBJ2-3	CASSQHRNTDTQYF	TGCGCCAGCAGCCAGCATCGGAACACAGATACGCAGTATTTT
TRBV10-3	NA	TRBD2	TRBJ2-2	CATIAGGPDTGELFF	TGTGCCACTATAGCGGGAGGGCCGGACACCGGGGAGCTGTTTTTT
TRBV5-5	NA	NA	TRBJ2-3	CASSSRTPADTQYF	TGTGCCAGCAGCTCTCGGACGCCGGCGGATACGCAGTATTTT
TRBV11-2	NA	TRBD1	TRBJ1-1	CASSLTGMGTEAFF	TGTGCCAGCAGCTTGACAGGGATGGGAACTGAAGCTTTCTTT
TRBV10-2	NA	NA	TRBJ2-3	CASSDGPGWASTDTQYF	TGCGCCAGCAGTGATGGTCCGGGCTGGGCCAGCACAGATACGCAGTATTTT
TRBV6-6	NA	TRBD1	TRBJ2-2	CASSLGTANTGELFF	TGTGCCAGCAGCCTGGGGACAGCGAACACCGGGGAGCTGTTTTTT
TRBV4-1	NA	NA	TRBJ1-3	CASSRTYGLLSGNTIYF	TGCGCCAGCAGCCGGACCTATGGACTGCTATCTGGAAACACCATATATTTT
TRBV18	NA	NA	TRBJ2-4	CASSPGSIAKNIQYF	TGTGCCAGCTCACCAGGATCTATAGCCAAAAACATTCAGTACTTC
TRBV19	NA	NA	TRBJ2-1	CASSIYGSEQFF	TGTGCCAGTAGTATTTACGGTTCGGAGCAGTTCTTC
TRBV7-8	NA	NA	TRBJ2-1	CASSPRVGKGINEQFF	TGTGCCAGCAGCCCCCGGGTAGGGAAGGGGATAAATGAGCAGTTCTTC
TRBV5-1	NA	NA	TRBJ1-4	CASSLEAGSNEKLFF	TGCGCCAGCAGCTTGGAAGCGGGCTCGAATGAAAAACTGTTTTTT
TRBV18	NA	NA	TRBJ1-1	CASSEDRNTEAFF	TGTGCCAGCTCGGAGGATCGTAACACTGAAGCTTTCTTT
TRBV7-2	NA	TRBD1	TRBJ2-6	CASSFSTGGSGANVLTF	TGTGCCAGCAGCTTTAGTACAGGGGGAAGTGGGGCCAACGTCCTGACTTTC
TRBV25-1	NA	NA	TRBJ1-6	CASTRDYPASPLHF	TGTGCCAGCACTAGGGACTATCCCGCATCACCCCTCCACTTT
TRBV10-1	NA	NA	TRBJ2-3	CASSAGFTDTQYF	TGCGCCAGCAGTGCCGGGTTCACAGATACGCAGTATTTT
TRBV2	NA	TRBD1	TRBJ2-1	CASRGQGGYNEQFF	TGTGCCAGCAGGGGACAGGGGGGATACAATGAGCAGTTCTTC
TRBV11-2	NA	NA	TRBJ2-1	CASSLAQVHNEQFF	TGTGCCAGCAGCTTAGCCCAGGTACACAATGAGCAGTTCTTC
TRBV6-1	NA	TRBD1	TRBJ1-2	CASSERGTGLTF	TGTGCCAGCAGTGAACGTGGGACAGGTCTCACCTTC
TRBV7-2	few	NA	TRBJ1-5	CASSPDIGGQPQHF	TGTGCCAGCAGCCCCGACATCGGGGGTCAGCCCCAGCATTTT
TRBV18	once	TRBD1	TRBJ2-7	CASSPPSGTGGAGFEQYF	TGTGCCAGCTCACCACCGAGTGGGACAGGGGGCGCAGGGTTCGAGCAGTACTTC
TRBV10-3	once	NA	TRBJ1-3	CAISAVAERSGNTIYF	TGTGCCATCAGTGCGGTGGCTGAACGCTCTGGAAACACCATATATTTT
TRBV4-1	NA	NA	TRBJ2-7	CASSQYVGTGAYEQYF	NA
TRBV10-3	NA	TRBD1	TRBJ2-7	CAISEIGTGPTYEQYF	TGTGCCATCAGTGAGATAGGGACAGGCCCTACCTACGAGCAGTACTTC
TRBV18	NA	TRBD1	TRBJ2-1	CASSPRDSYNEQFF	TGTGCCAGCTCACCCCGGGACAGCTACAATGAGCAGTTCTTC
TRBV7-9	NA	NA	TRBJ1-1	CASSPKMNTEAFF	TGTGCCAGCAGCCCCAAAATGAACACTGAAGCTTTCTTT
TRBV5-8	NA	TRBD2	TRBJ2-5	CASSPGTSGIETQYF	TGTGCCAGCAGCCCCGGGACTAGCGGAATTGAGACCCAGTACTTC
TRBV6-6	NA	NA	TRBJ1-6	CASSSLGGGSPLHF	TGTGCCAGCAGTTCCCTCGGGGGCGGCTCACCCCTCCACTTT
TRBV7-7	once	NA	TRBJ2-7	CASSLGEGGYYEQYF	TGTGCTAGCAGCTTAGGGGAAGGGGGGTACTACGAGCAGTACTTC
TRBV28	NA	NA	TRBJ1-1	CASRRVDTEAFF	TGTGCCAGCAGGAGAGTGGACACTGAAGCTTTCTTT
TRBV6-6	NA	NA	TRBJ2-6	CANGVAGANVLTF	TGTGCCAACGGGGTCGCTGGGGCCAACGTCCTGACTTTC